What follows are 30 T cell receptor beta chains derived from one specimen sequenced in a study of blood T cell repertoires in COVID-19 (dated by TCRdb to about 2020). The receptor library was made with the immunoSEQ multiplex PCR assay. In TCRdb, the immuneACCESS table is reduced to in-frame sequences with V and J assigned. These tables do not hold every clone; where another copy was compared, an unresolved V gene accounts for under half, and the others remain unexplained. The sample includes approximately 130,000 clones, with 80% to 85% observed a single time. 18% of the sample rests with the top ten. Sequencing used PBMCs or T cells enriched from blood (not recorded which). Receptors originate from a man between 25 and 39 years old who had recovered from COVID-19.

The chain couples TRBV10-2 to TRBJ2-3; D is ambiguous. Trimming stripped 6 bases from V and 5 bases from J, with 9 bases between. Germline CDR1 and CDR2: WSHSY and SAAADI. CDR3 size: 12 residues. The CDR3 sequence is CASSPVQDTQYF. DNA for the CDR3: TGCGCCAGCAGCCCAGTCCAAGATACGCAGTATTTT.

The CDR3 bases are TGTGCCAGCTCACTAAGACAAAGTTGGGACACCGGGGAGCTGTTTTTT. Translating it yields CASSLRQSWDTGELFF. The chain carries TRBV18 and TRBJ2-2; D uncertain. Germline assignment: CDR1 KGHSH and CDR2 LQKENI. This CDR3 is built from 16 residues. V lost 4 bases, J lost 3 bases, and 15 bases lay in between.

This rearrangement joins TRBV3-1 (or the pseudogene TRBV3-2) to TRBJ2-1, with 13 bases that match TRBD2. Per the germline V gene, CDR1 is LGHDT and CDR2 is YNNKEL (reference sequence). The V and J ends lost 5 bases and 5 bases, in that order; junction bases with no gene match: 3. The CDR3 loop spans 15 amino acids. The CDR3 reads CASSSGLAGNNEQFF. CDR3 bases: TGTGCCAGCAGCTCGGGACTAGCGGGGAACAATGAGCAGTTCTTC.

The V and J genes are TRBV6-2 or TRBV6-3 and TRBJ2-7, with 7 bases identical to TRBD2. The V gene end was trimmed by 2 bases and the J gene end by 1 base; junction bases not matched to a gene: 5. The CDR3 runs 15 residues. Germline CDR1 and CDR2: MNHEY and SVGEGT. The CDR3 is CASSYGSGGSYEQYV. The CDR3 DNA follows: TGTGCCAGCAGTTACGGGTCGGGGGGTTCCTACGAGCAGTACGTC.

The V call is TRBV5-4, the J call TRBJ2-3, with 9 bases aligning to TRBD2. J gave up 9 bases and V 2 bases, and 4 bases lay outside the gene matches. The length of the CDR3 is 13 residues. CDR1 is SGHNT, CDR2 YYREEE, per germline (reference sequence). The CDR3 bases are TGTGCCAGCAGCTTACCCGGGACTAGCACGCAGTATTTT. It encodes CASSLPGTSTQYF.

This clone was detected only a few times. The gene calls are TRBV19 and TRBJ2-3; 7 bases line up with TRBD2. This CDR3 region has 17 residues. Unmatched junction bases numbered 15, after V lost 4 bases and J lost 5 bases. Germline lookup yields CDR1 LNHDA and CDR2 SQIVND (reference sequence). CDR3 coding DNA: TGTGCCAGTAGTAGGGGATTTGGCGGGAGCGCCTTAGATACGCAGTATTTT. Translating it yields CASSRGFGGSALDTQYF.

This chain uses TRBV7-9 with TRBJ1-4; no clear D gene. The CDR3 is 14 residues long. From germline, CDR1 is SEHNR and CDR2 FQNEAQ (reference sequence). V lost 4 bases and J lost 0, with 6 bases in between. The CDR3: CASSSVTTNEKLFF. Written as DNA, the CDR3 is TGTGCCAGCAGCTCGGTAACAACTAATGAAAAACTGTTTTTT.

The chain combines TRBV6-6 with TRBJ1-2, with TRBD1 matching over 7 bases. This CDR3 contains 15 residues. V shed 0 bases, J shed 3 bases, and the junction held 4 bases outside the gene matches. Germline loops: CDR1 MNHNY, CDR2 SVGAGI (reference sequence). CDR3 DNA sequence: TGTGCCAGCAGTTACTCTCCCGGGACAGACTATGGCTACACCTTC. Its translation is CASSYSPGTDYGYTF.

This sequence joins TRBV29-1 and TRBJ2-7; D possibly corresponds to TRBD2 (5 bases). The CDR3 contains 12 residues. Trimming left V 7 bases short and J 7 bases short, with 17 bases between. The germline V gene encodes CDR1 SQVTM and CDR2 ANQGSEA. The CDR3 DNA sequence: TGCAGCGCCCATAGCGAGTCGCCGGAGCAGTACTTC. Its protein is CSAHSESPEQYF.

The chain carries TRBV7-9 and TRBJ1-6; D is unresolved. Trimming cost V 6 bases and J 0 bases, with 12 bases left between them. The germline CDR1 and CDR2 sequences are SEHNR and FQNEAQ (reference sequence). The length of the CDR3 is 16 residues. The CDR3 DNA is TGTGCCAGCAGTTTCCCAAGGAGCTCCTATAATTCACCCCTCCACTTT. It is translated as CASSFPRSSYNSPLHF.

The rearrangement joins TRBV5-5 to TRBJ1-6; no clear D gene. The germline V gene encodes CDR1 SGHKS and CDR2 YYEKEE (reference sequence). Trimming took 1 base from V and 3 from J, leaving 8 bases between them. This CDR3 is 15 amino acids long. This chain's CDR3 is CASSLQQNYNSPLHF. The CDR3 DNA follows: TGTGCCAGCAGCTTGCAACAGAACTATAATTCACCCCTCCACTTT.

The chain has TRBV2 and TRBJ1-1; 8 nucleotides align to TRBD1. From germline, CDR1 is SNHLY and CDR2 FYNNEI. This CDR3 comprises 14 residues. The V and J ends lost 5 bases and 5 bases, in that order; junction bases with no gene match: 7. In nucleotides, the CDR3 is TGTGCCAGCAGTTGGACAGGGAGGGGAACTGAAGCTTTCTTT. Protein product: CASSWTGRGTEAFF.

The genes are TRBV10-3 and TRBJ1-3; unclear D gene. Germline V lookup: CDR1 ENHRY, CDR2 SYGVKD. V dropped 4 bases and J dropped 0 bases, with 10 bases sitting between them. CDR3 length: 15 amino acids. CDR3 residues: CAISAYSNSGNTIYF. CDR3 bases: TGTGCCATCAGTGCTTACTCTAACTCTGGAAACACCATATATTTT.

This clone was recorded a few times. This chain uses TRBV29-1 with TRBJ2-7; 14 nucleotides match TRBD2. The CDR3 totals 14 residues. Germline CDR1 is SQVTM and CDR2 is ANQGSEA. Germline trimming cut 5 bases from V and 4 bases from J; bases unmatched to any gene: 4. CDR3 residues: CSVTGTSGSYEQYF. CDR3 nucleotides: TGCAGCGTTACCGGGACTAGCGGGAGTTACGAGCAGTACTTC.

The chain has TRBV7-3 and TRBJ2-2, with TRBD2 as a possible D gene (5 bases). V was trimmed by 2 bases and J by 1 base, leaving 11 bases between them. Germline-derived CDR1 and CDR2 are SGHTA and FQGTGA. The CDR3 extends over 16 amino acids. In nucleotides, the CDR3 is TGTGCCAGCAGCTTAGGTCCCGGACTGAACACCGGGGAGCTGTTTTTT. It codes for CASSLGPGLNTGELFF.

This clone was counted a single time. The J gene is TRBJ2-1, the V gene TRBV9, with 7 positions matching TRBD1. The germline CDR1 and CDR2 sequences are SGDLS and YYNGEE. Trimming took 7 bases from V and 0 from J; bases not matched to a gene: 10. The CDR3 has 16 residues. CDR3: CASGRTTGSSYNEQFF. In DNA form, the CDR3 reads TGTGCCAGCGGAAGGACGACAGGGAGCTCCTACAATGAGCAGTTCTTC.

This clone was picked up a small number of times. V is TRBV2 and J is TRBJ1-1; the D gene is possibly TRBD1 (6 bases). CDR3 size: 17 residues. In germline, CDR1 is SNHLY, CDR2 FYNNEI. The ends were cut back, 5 bases at V and 4 bases at J, with 23 bases in the middle. The CDR3 DNA reads as TGTGCCAGCAGTCCCCGATTATACAGGGCATTTTTCACTGAAGCTTTCTTT. It specifies CASSPRLYRAFFTEAFF.

The rearrangement links TRBV3-1 (or the pseudogene TRBV3-2) to TRBJ2-7; TRBD2 might be the D (7 bases). The CDR3 runs 14 residues. Trimming left V 7 bases short and J 2 bases short, with 15 bases between. The germline CDR1 and CDR2 sequences are LGHDT and YNNKEL (reference sequence). The CDR3 spells CASTTSPGAYEQYF. The DNA of the CDR3 is TGTGCCAGCACGACTAGCCCAGGGGCCTACGAGCAGTACTTC.

V gene TRBV19 combines with J gene TRBJ1-2; D remains ambiguous. CDR3 length equals 14 residues. The ends were cut back, 7 bases at V and 1 base at J, with 13 bases in the middle. The germline CDR1 and CDR2 sequences are LNHDA and SQIVND (reference sequence). The CDR3 region is CASTPSADNYGYTF. The CDR3 DNA follows: TGTGCCAGTACCCCCAGTGCAGATAACTATGGCTACACCTTC.

This clone was seen a few times. This chain uses TRBV19 with TRBJ1-2; no firm D call. V was trimmed by 3 bases and J by 4 bases, leaving 9 bases between them. This CDR3 contains 13 residues. CDR1 is LNHDA and CDR2 is SQIVND in the germline V gene (reference sequence). CDR3 bases: TGTGCCAGTAGTATGGTAGAAACCTATGGCTACACCTTC. Its protein is CASSMVETYGYTF. Combining the CDR3 with reference TRBV19 and TRBJ1-2 gives the whole variable domain DGGITQSPKYLFRKEGQNVTLSCEQNLNHDAMYWYRQDPGQGLRLIYYSQIVNDFQKGDIAEGYSVSREKKESFPLTVTSAQKNPTAFYLCASSMVETYGYTFGSGTRLTVV.

The rearrangement links TRBV7-3 to TRBJ2-3, with D tentatively TRBD2 (6 bases). The CDR3 loop spans 17 amino acids. Germline V gene lookup returns CDR1 SGHTA and CDR2 FQGTGA. V dropped 5 bases and J dropped 0 bases, with 18 bases sitting between them. The CDR3 DNA reads TGTGCCAGCAGCCCTAATCCCCAGCGGGCCAGCACAGATACGCAGTATTTT. Protein sequence: CASSPNPQRASTDTQYF.

In its sample, this clone ranks as medium-sized. The CDR3 here is CASSFTGSSMNTEAFF. CDR3 nucleotides: TGCGCCAGCAGCTTTACAGGGAGTAGTATGAACACTGAAGCTTTCTTT. The chain carries TRBV5-1 and TRBJ1-1; TRBD1 is a possible D gene (6 bases). V gave up 2 bases and J gave up 0 bases, with 14 bases separating them. The CDR3 is 16 residues long. Germline loops: CDR1 SGHRS, CDR2 YFSETQ.

This clone was picked up one time. The chain joins TRBV7-9 to TRBJ2-2; TRBD1 might be the D (6 bases). Germline CDR1 is SEHNR and CDR2 is FQNEAQ (reference sequence). Trimming shortened V by 5 bases and J by 3 bases, and 22 bases separated the two germline ends. The CDR3 is made up of 18 amino acids. CDR3 DNA: TGTGCCAGCAGCCAGGGTTACAGGGTAACGGTTGACACCGGGGAGCTGTTTTTT. Translation gives CASSQGYRVTVDTGELFF. The variable domain in full, completed from reference TRBV7-9 and TRBJ2-2, reads DTGVSQNPRHKITKRGQNVTFRCDPISEHNRLYWYRQTLGQGPEFLTYFQNEAQLEKSRLLSDRFSAERPKGSFSTLEIQRTEQGDSAMYLCASSQGYRVTVDTGELFFGEGSRLTVL.

The sample holds a few counts of this clone. J is TRBJ2-2 and V is TRBV10-3; the D gene is possibly TRBD2 (5 bases). Trimming took 2 bases from V and 0 from J, leaving 7 bases between them. Germline CDR1 is ENHRY and CDR2 is SYGVKD. The CDR3 is made up of 15 amino acids. Written as DNA, the CDR3 is TGTGCCATCAGTGAGGGACTTACGAACACCGGGGAGCTGTTTTTT. Translating it yields CAISEGLTNTGELFF.

The rearrangement links TRBV11-2 to TRBJ2-1, with D tentatively TRBD1 (5 bases). Trimming removed 6 bases from V and 3 bases from J, with 9 bases in between. The CDR3 spans 13 residues. Germline V CDR1 and CDR2: SGHAT, FQNNGV. The CDR3 region has the DNA TGTGCCAGCAGTCTCCAGGGCTACAATGAGCAGTTCTTC. Its translation is CASSLQGYNEQFF.

The rearrangement joins TRBV30 to TRBJ1-4; tentatively, D is TRBD1 (5 bases). Germline V gene sequence: CDR1 GTSNPN, CDR2 SVGIG (reference sequence). The CDR3 extends over 14 amino acids. Trimming cost V 0 bases and J 8 bases, with 13 bases left between them. The CDR3: CAWSVQGAREKLFF. In DNA form, the CDR3 reads TGTGCCTGGAGTGTCCAAGGGGCGCGGGAAAAACTGTTTTTT.

V is TRBV19 and J is TRBJ1-3; TRBD1 agrees at 7 bases. Germline-derived CDR1 and CDR2 are LNHDA and SQIVND (reference sequence). V lost 7 bases to trimming and J lost 0 bases; unmatched junction nucleotides: 9. The CDR3 has 16 amino acids. The CDR3 reads CASKADRFSSGNTIYF. CDR3 sequence (DNA): TGTGCCAGTAAGGCGGACAGGTTCAGCTCTGGAAACACCATATATTTT.

The CDR3 DNA reads as TGTGCCAGTAGTACTATTACAGGGTCAAGCAATCAGCCCCAGCATTTT. Translating gives CASSTITGSSNQPQHF. V and J are TRBV19 and TRBJ1-5, with a possible D match to TRBD1 (6 bases). The ends were cut back, 4 bases at V and 1 base at J, with 14 bases in the middle. The germline CDR1 and CDR2 sequences are LNHDA and SQIVND (reference sequence). The length of the CDR3 is 16 residues.

The rearrangement joins TRBV2 to TRBJ1-3; D remains unclear. CDR1 SNHLY and CDR2 FYNNEI come from the germline V gene. Trimming pared 3 bases from V and 3 bases from J, leaving 9 bases between. This CDR3 has 14 amino acids. The CDR3 DNA reads as TGTGCCAGCAGTGATGAGGGAGGTGGAAACACCATATATTTT. Translation gives CASSDEGGGNTIYF.

This clone was counted a single time. The CDR3: CASSLEDRVWETQYF. The CDR3 DNA sequence: TGTGCCAGCAGCTTAGAGGACAGGGTTTGGGAGACCCAGTACTTC. This chain joins TRBV11-2 and TRBJ2-5, with 8 bases that match TRBD1. The CDR3 loop spans 15 amino acids. Trimming took 0 bases from V and 5 from J; bases not matched to a gene: 5. CDR1 SGHAT and CDR2 FQNNGV come from the germline V gene. Using reference TRBV11-2 and TRBJ2-5 for the parts outside the CDR3, the full variable domain is EAGVAQSPRYKIIEKRQSVAFWCNPISGHATLYWYQQILGQGPKLLIQFQNNGVVDDSQLPKDRFSAERLKGVDSTLKIQPAKLEDSAVYLCASSLEDRVWETQYFGPGTRLLVL.